This T cell receptor (beta chain) was identified during a study of CD8 T cells in ankylosing spondylitis. The study's findings and limits: Reactive arthritis synovial fluid and blood previously showed some of these motif variants. Ankylosing spondylitis blood appeared to be characterized by a TCR beta motif of several highly homologous variants.

The CDR3 covers 16 residues. The V gene end was trimmed by 2 bases and the J gene end by 2 bases; junction bases not matched to a gene: 6. MiXCR was run by TCRdb on the 5' RACE reads, yielding one entry per CDR3 protein. The profile shows roughly 40,000 distinct CDR3 sequences, approximately 15% of them singletons. This clonotype was counted at least ten times. Antigen specificity is unknown. This receptor was taken from a male donor with ankylosing spondylitis or in good health (not recorded which). Sample: blood. The chain is built from TRBV12-3 or TRBV12-4 and TRBJ2-4; 7 nucleotides match TRBD2. This CDR3 is CASSLSLSGPKNIQYF. CDR3 coding DNA: TGTGCCAGCAGTTTAAGTCTTAGCGGGCCCAAAAACATTCAGTACTTC.